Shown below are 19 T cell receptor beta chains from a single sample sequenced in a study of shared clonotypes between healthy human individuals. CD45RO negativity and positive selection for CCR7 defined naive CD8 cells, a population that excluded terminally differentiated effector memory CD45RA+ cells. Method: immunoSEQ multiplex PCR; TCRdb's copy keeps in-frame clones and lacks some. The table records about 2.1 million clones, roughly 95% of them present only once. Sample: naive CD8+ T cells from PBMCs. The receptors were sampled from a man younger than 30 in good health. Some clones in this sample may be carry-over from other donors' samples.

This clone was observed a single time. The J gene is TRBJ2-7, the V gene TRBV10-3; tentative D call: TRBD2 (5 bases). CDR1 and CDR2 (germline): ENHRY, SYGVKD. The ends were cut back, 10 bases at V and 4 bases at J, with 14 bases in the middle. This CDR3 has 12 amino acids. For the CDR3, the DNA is TGTGCCAACGGACGGGATTTATACGAGCAGTACTTC. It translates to CANGRDLYEQYF.

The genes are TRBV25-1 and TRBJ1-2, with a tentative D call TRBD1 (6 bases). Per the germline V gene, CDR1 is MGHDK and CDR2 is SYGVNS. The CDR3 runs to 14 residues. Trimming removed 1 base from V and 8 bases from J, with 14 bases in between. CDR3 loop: CASSEWGAGSGYTF. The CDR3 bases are TGTGCCAGCAGTGAATGGGGGGCAGGGTCCGGCTACACCTTC.

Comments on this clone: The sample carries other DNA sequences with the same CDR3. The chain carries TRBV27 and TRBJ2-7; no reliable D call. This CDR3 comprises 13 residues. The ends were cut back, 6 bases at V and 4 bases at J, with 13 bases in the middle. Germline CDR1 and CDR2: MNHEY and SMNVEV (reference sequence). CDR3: CASSPGLSYEQYF. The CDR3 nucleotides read TGTGCCAGCAGCCCGGGTCTGAGTTACGAGCAGTACTTC.

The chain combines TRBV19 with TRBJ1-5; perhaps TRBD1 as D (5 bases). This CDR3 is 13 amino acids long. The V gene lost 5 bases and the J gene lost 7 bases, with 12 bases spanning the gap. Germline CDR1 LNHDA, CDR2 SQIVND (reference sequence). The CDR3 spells CASSGAGNQPQHF. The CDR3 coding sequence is TGTGCCAGTAGTGGGGCAGGGAACCAGCCCCAGCATTTT.

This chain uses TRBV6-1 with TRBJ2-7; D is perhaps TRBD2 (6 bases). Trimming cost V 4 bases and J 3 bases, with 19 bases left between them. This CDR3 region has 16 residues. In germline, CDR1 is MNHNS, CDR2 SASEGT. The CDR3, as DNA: TGTGCCAGCAGTGGCCCCGGAGGGCGGGATAACTACGAGCAGTACTTC. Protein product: CASSGPGGRDNYEQYF.

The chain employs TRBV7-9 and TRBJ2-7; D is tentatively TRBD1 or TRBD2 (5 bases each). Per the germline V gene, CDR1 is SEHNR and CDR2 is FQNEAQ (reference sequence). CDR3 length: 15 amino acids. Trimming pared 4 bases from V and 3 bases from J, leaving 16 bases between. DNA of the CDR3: TGTGCCAGCAGCTCCTTGCCGGGACGGGGCTACGAGCAGTACTTC. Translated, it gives CASSSLPGRGYEQYF. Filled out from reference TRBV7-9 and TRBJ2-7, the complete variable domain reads DTGVSQNPRHKITKRGQNVTFRCDPISEHNRLYWYRQTLGQGPEFLTYFQNEAQLEKSRLLSDRFSAERPKGSFSTLEIQRTEQGDSAMYLCASSSLPGRGYEQYFGPGTRLTVT.

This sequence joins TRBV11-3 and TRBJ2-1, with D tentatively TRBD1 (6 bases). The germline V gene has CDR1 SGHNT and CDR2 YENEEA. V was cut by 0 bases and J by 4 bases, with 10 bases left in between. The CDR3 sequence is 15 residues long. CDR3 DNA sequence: TGTGCCAGCAGCTTAGACGCAGGGGCTTACAATGAGCAGTTCTTC. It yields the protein CASSLDAGAYNEQFF. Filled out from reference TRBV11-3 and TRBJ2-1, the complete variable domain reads EAGVVQSPRYKIIEKKQPVAFWCNPISGHNTLYWYLQNLGQGPELLIRYENEEAVDDSQLPKDRFSAERLKGVDSTLKIQPAELGDSAVYLCASSLDAGAYNEQFFGPGTRLTVL.

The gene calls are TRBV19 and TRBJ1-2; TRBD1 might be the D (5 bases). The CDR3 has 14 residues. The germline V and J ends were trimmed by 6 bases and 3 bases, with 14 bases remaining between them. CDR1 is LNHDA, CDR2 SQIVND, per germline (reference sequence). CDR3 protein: CASSPQTVYYGYTF. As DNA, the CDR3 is TGTGCCAGTAGCCCGCAGACAGTCTACTATGGCTACACCTTC.

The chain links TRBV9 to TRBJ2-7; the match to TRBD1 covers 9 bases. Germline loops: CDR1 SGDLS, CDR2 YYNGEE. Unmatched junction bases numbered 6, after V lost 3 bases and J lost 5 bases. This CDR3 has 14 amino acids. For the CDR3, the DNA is TGTGCCAGCAGCGCCGGGACAGGGATGCACGAGCAGTACTTC. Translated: CASSAGTGMHEQYF.

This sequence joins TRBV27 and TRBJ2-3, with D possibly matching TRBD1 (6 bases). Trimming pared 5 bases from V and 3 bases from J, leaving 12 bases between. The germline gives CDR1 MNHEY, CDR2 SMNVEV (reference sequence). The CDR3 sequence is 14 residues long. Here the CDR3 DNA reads TGTGCCAGCAGTGAGTCCAGGGGAACAGATACGCAGTATTTT. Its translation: CASSESRGTDTQYF.

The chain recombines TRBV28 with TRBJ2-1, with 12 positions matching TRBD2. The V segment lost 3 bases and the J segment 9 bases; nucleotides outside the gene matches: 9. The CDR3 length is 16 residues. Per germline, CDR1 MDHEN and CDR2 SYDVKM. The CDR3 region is CASSFATSGRFSEQFF. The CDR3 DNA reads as TGTGCCAGCAGTTTTGCCACTAGCGGGAGGTTTTCTGAGCAGTTCTTC.

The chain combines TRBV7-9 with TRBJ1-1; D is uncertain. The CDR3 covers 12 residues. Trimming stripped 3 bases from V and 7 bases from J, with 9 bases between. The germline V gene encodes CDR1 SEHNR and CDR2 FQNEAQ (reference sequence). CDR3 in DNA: TGTGCCAGCAGCTTGGAGGATATTGAAGCTTTCTTT. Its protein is CASSLEDIEAFF.

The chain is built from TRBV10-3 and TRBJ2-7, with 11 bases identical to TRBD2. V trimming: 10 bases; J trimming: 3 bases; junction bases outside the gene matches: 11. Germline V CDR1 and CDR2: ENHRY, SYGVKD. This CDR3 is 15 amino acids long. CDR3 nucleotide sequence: TGTGCCAGCAGGGGGACTAGCGGAGAAGACTACGAGCAGTACTTC. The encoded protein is CASRGTSGEDYEQYF.

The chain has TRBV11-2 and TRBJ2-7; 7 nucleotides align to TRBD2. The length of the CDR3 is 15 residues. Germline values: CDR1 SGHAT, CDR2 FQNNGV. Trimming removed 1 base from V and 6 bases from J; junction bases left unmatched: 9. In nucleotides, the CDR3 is TGTGCCAGCAGCTTAGGGCCGGGAGGCCCTGGCGAGCAGTACTTC. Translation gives CASSLGPGGPGEQYF.

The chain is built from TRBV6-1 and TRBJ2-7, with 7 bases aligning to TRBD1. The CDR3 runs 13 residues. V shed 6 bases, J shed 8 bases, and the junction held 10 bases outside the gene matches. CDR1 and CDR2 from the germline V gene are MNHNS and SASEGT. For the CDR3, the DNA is TGTGCCAGCAGAGTATTACAGGGGATGAAGCAGTACTTC. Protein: CASRVLQGMKQYF.

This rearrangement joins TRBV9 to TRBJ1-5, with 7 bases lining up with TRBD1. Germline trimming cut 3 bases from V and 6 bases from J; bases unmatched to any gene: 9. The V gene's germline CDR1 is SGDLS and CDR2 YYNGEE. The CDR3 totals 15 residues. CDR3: CASSEDDRVPQPQHF. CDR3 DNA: TGTGCCAGCAGCGAGGATGACAGGGTCCCTCAGCCCCAGCATTTT.

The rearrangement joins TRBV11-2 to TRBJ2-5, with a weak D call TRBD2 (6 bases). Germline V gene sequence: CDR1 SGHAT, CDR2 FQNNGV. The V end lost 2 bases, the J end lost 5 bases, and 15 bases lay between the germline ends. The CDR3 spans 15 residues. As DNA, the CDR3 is TGTGCCAGCAGCTTAATCCCGGGAGTAGGCGAGACCCAGTACTTC. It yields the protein CASSLIPGVGETQYF. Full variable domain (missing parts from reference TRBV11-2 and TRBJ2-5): EAGVAQSPRYKIIEKRQSVAFWCNPISGHATLYWYQQILGQGPKLLIQFQNNGVVDDSQLPKDRFSAERLKGVDSTLKIQPAKLEDSAVYLCASSLIPGVGETQYFGPGTRLLVL.

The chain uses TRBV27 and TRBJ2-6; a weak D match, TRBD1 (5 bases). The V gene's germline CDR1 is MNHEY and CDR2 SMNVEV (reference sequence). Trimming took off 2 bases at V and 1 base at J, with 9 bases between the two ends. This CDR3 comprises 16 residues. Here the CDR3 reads CASSLTRVSGANVLTF. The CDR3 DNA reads TGTGCCAGCAGTTTAACCAGGGTTTCTGGGGCCAACGTCCTGACTTTC.

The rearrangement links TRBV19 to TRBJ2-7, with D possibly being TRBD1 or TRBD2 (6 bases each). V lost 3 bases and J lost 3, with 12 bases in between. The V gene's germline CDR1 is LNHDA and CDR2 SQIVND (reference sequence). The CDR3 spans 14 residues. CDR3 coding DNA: TGTGCCAGTAGTATTGGGGGGCGGAACTACGAGCAGTACTTC. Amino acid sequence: CASSIGGRNYEQYF.